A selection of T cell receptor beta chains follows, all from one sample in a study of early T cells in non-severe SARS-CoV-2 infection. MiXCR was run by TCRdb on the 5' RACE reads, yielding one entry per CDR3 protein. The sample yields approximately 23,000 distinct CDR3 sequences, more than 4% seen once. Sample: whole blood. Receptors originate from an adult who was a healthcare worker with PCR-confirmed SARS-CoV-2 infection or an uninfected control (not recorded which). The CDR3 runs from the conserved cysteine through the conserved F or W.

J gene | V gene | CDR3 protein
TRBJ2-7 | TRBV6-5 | CASGTLGAYEQYF
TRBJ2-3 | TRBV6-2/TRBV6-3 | CASSFRGSFTDTQYF
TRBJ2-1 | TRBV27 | CASSLSTSGRNEQFF
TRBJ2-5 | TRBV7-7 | CASSLGLAGAETQYF
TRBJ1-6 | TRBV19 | CATAGQGFSPLHF
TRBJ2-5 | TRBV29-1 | CSVESRSETQYF
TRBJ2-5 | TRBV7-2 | CASSLGTGGGQETQYF
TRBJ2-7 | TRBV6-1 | CASSLYGEQANEQYF
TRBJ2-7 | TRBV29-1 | CSVGDWSYEQYF
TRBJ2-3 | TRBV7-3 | CASSPQGGTDTQYF
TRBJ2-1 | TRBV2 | CASSRTRYNEQFF
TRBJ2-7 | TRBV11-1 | CASSWGQATYEQYF
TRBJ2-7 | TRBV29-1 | CSAAHGQGQEQYF
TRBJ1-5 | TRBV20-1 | CSGLPGGGLDQPQHF
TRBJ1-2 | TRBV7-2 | CASSLALEGFYGYTF
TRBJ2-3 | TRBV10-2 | CASSTTGWSTDTQYF
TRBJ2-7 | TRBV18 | CASSPPTSGAYEQYF
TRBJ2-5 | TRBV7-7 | CASSFGRQETQYF
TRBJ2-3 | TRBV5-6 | CASRKGLAGTDTQYF
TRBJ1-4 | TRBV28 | CASRGQTNEKLFF
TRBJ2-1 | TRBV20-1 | CSAQKTSGRYNEQFF
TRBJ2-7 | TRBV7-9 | CASSSGLAGVGGSYEQYF
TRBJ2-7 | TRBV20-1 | CSARPPDRVNYEQYF
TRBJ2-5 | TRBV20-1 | CSPRVSAKTQYF
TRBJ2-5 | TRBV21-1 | CASSAIQRTEQETQYF
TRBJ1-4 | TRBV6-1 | CASSDTVGRFNEKLFF
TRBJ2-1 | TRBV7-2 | CASSSHLGLAGGEQFF
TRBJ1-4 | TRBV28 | CASGATDFNEKLFF
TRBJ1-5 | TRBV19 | CASSLNPQGLINQPQHF
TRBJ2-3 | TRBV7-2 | CASSLDTSGRTDTQYF
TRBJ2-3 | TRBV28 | CASSFHPPGGTDTQYF
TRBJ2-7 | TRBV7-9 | CASSLVVGQGGYEQYF
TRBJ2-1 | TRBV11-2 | CASSLSVLAGSNEQFF
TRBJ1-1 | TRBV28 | CASSFTSPGNTEAFF
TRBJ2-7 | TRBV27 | CASRNPGPSYEQYF
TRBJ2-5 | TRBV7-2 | CASSLVTRGGETQYF
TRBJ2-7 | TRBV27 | CASSLIVGGEQYF